This T cell receptor (beta chain) originates from a study of shared clonotypes between healthy human individuals. Here immunoSEQ multiplex PCR was the method, and the copy in TCRdb shows in-frame clones only, minus some. Of 1.6 million or so clones listed, 98% are singletons. CDR3 length: 14 residues. In germline, CDR1 is SGHVS, CDR2 FQNEAQ. V was trimmed by 6 bases and J by 2 bases, leaving 14 bases between them. The healthy adult donors were HIV-negative and reported no recent acute infections or vaccinations. The V gene is TRBV7-8, the J gene TRBJ2-7; D might be TRBD1 (5 bases). The receptor's source is a man between 25 and 39 years old in good health. Sequencing was performed on naive CD4+ T cells sorted from blood. Regarding subset: CD45RA+ positively selected. CDR3 coding DNA: TGTGCCAGCAGGGGAACAGGAGCGCCCTACGAGCAGTACTTC. This translates into CASRGTGAPYEQYF.